This T cell receptor beta chain was sequenced during a study of CD8 T cells in ankylosing spondylitis. CDR3 size: 15 residues. CDR1 and CDR2 from the germline V gene are DFQATT and SNEGSKA (reference sequence). The V gene end was trimmed by 6 bases and the J gene end by 1 base; junction bases not matched to a gene: 9. General study points: Enrichment of disease-linked clones was reportedly significant in matched ankylosing spondylitis synovial fluid. Among TCR beta sequences, a motif of under ten highly homologous variants appeared characteristic of ankylosing spondylitis blood.

This clonotype was seen a few times. Its antigen is unidentified. Each TCR beta library was made by quantitative 5'-RACE that incorporated molecular barcodes. Using its own MiXCR run on the 5' RACE reads, TCRdb lists one record per CDR3 protein. The sample carries about 460,000 distinct CDR3 sequences, approximately 5.3% recorded once. This TCR derives from a male donor with ankylosing spondylitis. Material for sequencing was blood, either unsorted or a sorted T cell fraction (not recorded which). V usage is TRBV20-1 and J usage is TRBJ2-1, with 7 bases that match TRBD1. DNA of the CDR3: TGCAGTGCCCTTGACAGGGTAGCATCCTACAATGAGCAGTTCTTC. Residues: CSALDRVASYNEQFF.